One and the same sample provided the 11 T cell receptor beta chains below, sequenced in a study of cytomegalovirus exposure and HLA in healthy donors. With 60 Vbeta and 13 Jbeta primers, the PCR was carried out. The protocol was immunoSEQ multiplex PCR, while the TCRdb copy is restricted to in-frame clones and leaves out a portion. The table has about 100,000 clones, 76% seen once. The sample comprised PBMCs. All receptors come from a woman between 45 and 60 years old in good health and CMV-seropositive.

As regards this clone: Other DNA variants within this sample encode the same CDR3. The rearrangement uses TRBV11-2 and TRBJ2-7; D is ambiguous. From germline, CDR1 is SGHAT and CDR2 FQNNGV. V gave up 5 bases and J gave up 3 bases, with 11 bases separating them. CDR3 length equals 13 residues. This CDR3 reads CASSLVALYEQYF. For the CDR3, the DNA is TGTGCCAGCAGCCTAGTGGCCCTCTACGAGCAGTACTTC.

In its sample, this clone was seen a few times. This chain uses TRBV7-6 with TRBJ1-3; D not resolved. Trimming cost V 1 base and J 1 base, with 8 bases left between them. CDR1 and CDR2 (germline): SGHVS, FNYEAQ. The CDR3 runs to 15 residues. The CDR3 bases are TGTGCCAGCAGCTTAGTAGATGAGTCTGGAAACACCATATATTTT. Its protein is CASSLVDESGNTIYF.

As regards this clone: One end of the junction varies from germline; a read error may be responsible. V is TRBV14 and J is TRBJ2-7; D might be TRBD2 (5 bases). CDR1 is SGHDN and CDR2 is FVKESK in the germline V gene. The CDR3 is made up of 15 amino acids. The CDR3 reads CASSQPGQIYGEQHF. In nucleotides, the CDR3 is TGTGCCAGCAGCCAGCCGGGTCAGATATACGGGGAGCAGCACTTC. The full variable domain, rest sourced from reference TRBV14 and TRBJ2-7, is EAGVTQFPSHSVIEKGQTVTLRCDPISGHDNLYWYRRVMGKEIKFLLHFVKESKQDESGMPNNRFLAERTGGTYSTLKVQPAELEDSGVYFCASSQPGQIYGEQHFGPGTRLTVT.

The chain recombines TRBV27 with TRBJ1-3; D gene uncertain. CDR3 length equals 16 residues. Germline CDR1 is MNHEY and CDR2 is SMNVEV (reference sequence). V was clipped by 6 bases and J by 0 bases, with 15 bases between them. CDR3 bases: TGTGCCAGCAGCTTAGAGGGTCCACTCTCTGGAAACACCATATATTTT. This translates into CASSLEGPLSGNTIYF.

The chain employs TRBV19 and TRBJ1-5, with TRBD1 identical over 9 bases. With V trimmed by 6 bases and J by 5 bases, 11 bases remained unmatched. The CDR3 has 16 residues. Germline-derived CDR1 and CDR2 are LNHDA and SQIVND (reference sequence). The CDR3 nucleotides read TGTGCCAGTAGCCTCCGCTTGGACAGGGGTTATCAGCCCCAGCATTTT. Translated, it gives CASSLRLDRGYQPQHF.

J is TRBJ1-1 and V is TRBV5-5, with no clear D. Germline CDR1 SGHKS, CDR2 YYEKEE (reference sequence). This CDR3 contains 12 residues. Deletions cut 6 bases from V and 6 bases from J, with 12 bases between. The CDR3 loop is CASNVGRSEAFF. DNA for the CDR3: TGTGCCAGCAACGTAGGGAGGTCTGAAGCTTTCTTT.

This chain links TRBV6-5 with TRBJ1-3; 7 nucleotides align to TRBD1. V shed 4 bases, J shed 3 bases, and the junction held 3 bases outside the gene matches. In germline, CDR1 is MNHEY, CDR2 SVGAGI. The length of the CDR3 is 14 residues. This CDR3 is CASSFGQVGNTIYF. CDR3 coding DNA: TGTGCCAGCAGTTTCGGACAGGTTGGAAACACCATATATTTT.

This chain uses TRBV12-5 with TRBJ2-3; perhaps TRBD2 as D (5 bases). The CDR3 is 16 residues long. Trimming cost V 5 bases and J 3 bases, with 18 bases left between them. Germline CDR1 is LGHNT and CDR2 is FRNRAP. CDR3 DNA: TGTGCTAGTGGTCCAAATCGGGGTATAAAGACAGATACGCAGTATTTT. Amino acids: CASGPNRGIKTDTQYF.

This clone was counted between two and nine times. V and J are TRBV28 and TRBJ2-1, with TRBD2 matching 7 bases. V was pared by 2 bases and J by 2 bases, with 12 bases of the junction left unmatched. The length of the CDR3 is 18 residues. The V gene's germline CDR1 is MDHEN and CDR2 SYDVKM. The CDR3 nucleotides are TGTGCCAGCAGTTTAGCCCCTCGGGCTAGCGGCACCTACAATGAGCAGTTCTTC. It encodes CASSLAPRASGTYNEQFF.

The chain joins TRBV6-1 to TRBJ2-6; D possibly corresponds to TRBD1 (5 bases). There are 14 residues in the CDR3. Trimming pared 10 bases from V and 4 bases from J, leaving 14 bases between. Germline assignment: CDR1 MNHNS and CDR2 SASEGT. The CDR3 here is CATKEGAGANVLTF. CDR3 DNA: TGTGCCACAAAAGAAGGGGCCGGGGCCAACGTCCTGACTTTC.

This chain uses TRBV11-2 with TRBJ1-2; no reliable D call. Deletions cut 0 bases from V and 5 bases from J, with 7 bases between. Germline CDR1 and CDR2: SGHAT and FQNNGV. There are 13 residues in the CDR3. The CDR3 loop is CASSLEQQYGYTF. The CDR3 DNA is TGTGCCAGCAGCTTAGAACAGCAGTATGGCTACACCTTC.